The T cell receptor (beta chain) described here comes from a study of blood T cell repertoires in COVID-19. Overall study context: The origin of the acute and convalescent COVID-19 samples was the United States, Italy and Spain. T cells, B-cell-depleted T cells, or PBMCs provided the cDNA or gDNA that served as material.

Sequencing was performed with immunoSEQ multiplex PCR; in TCRdb, only in-frame clones are kept and a portion is missing. The sample holds 110,000 to 150,000 clones; around nine tenths are singletons and the top ten take more than 3.5%. This CDR3 has 15 residues. Germline V gene sequence: CDR1 SGHRS, CDR2 YFSETQ. V shed 4 bases, J shed 1 base, and the junction held 2 bases outside the gene matches. Source material: peripheral blood. The sequence derives from a woman in her thirties or forties with acute or convalescent COVID-19. This rearrangement joins TRBV5-1 to TRBJ2-2; 9 nucleotides agree with TRBD1. As DNA, the CDR3 is TGCGCCAGCAGCCTGGACAGGGGGAACACCGGGGAGCTGTTTTTT. This codes for CASSLDRGNTGELFF. The full variable domain, completed using reference TRBV5-1 and TRBJ2-2, is KAGVTQTPRYLIKTRGQQVTLSCSPISGHRSVSWYQQTPGQGLQFLFEYFSETQRNKGNFPGRFSGRQFSNSRSEMNVSTLELGDSALYLCASSLDRGNTGELFFGEGSRLTVL.